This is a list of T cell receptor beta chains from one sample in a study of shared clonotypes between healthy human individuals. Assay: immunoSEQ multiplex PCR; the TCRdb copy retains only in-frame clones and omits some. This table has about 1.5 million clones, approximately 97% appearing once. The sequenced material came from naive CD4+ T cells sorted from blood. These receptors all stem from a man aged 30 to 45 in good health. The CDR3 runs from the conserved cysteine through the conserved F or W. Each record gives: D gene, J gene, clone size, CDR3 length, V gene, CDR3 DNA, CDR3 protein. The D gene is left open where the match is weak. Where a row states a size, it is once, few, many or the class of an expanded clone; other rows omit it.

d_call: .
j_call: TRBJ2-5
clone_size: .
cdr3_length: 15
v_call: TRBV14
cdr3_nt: TGTGCCAGCAGCCTTTCAGGGGCGCGAGGGGAGACCCAGTACTTC
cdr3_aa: CASSLSGARGETQYF

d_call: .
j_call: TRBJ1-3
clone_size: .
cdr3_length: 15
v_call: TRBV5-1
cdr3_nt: TGCGCCAGCAGCTTGGCGGGGGCGGAGGGAAACACCATATATTTT
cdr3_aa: CASSLAGAEGNTIYF

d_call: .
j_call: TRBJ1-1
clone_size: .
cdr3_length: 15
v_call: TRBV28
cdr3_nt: TGTGCCAGCAGTTTATGGGCCAGCCTTAACACTGAAGCTTTCTTT
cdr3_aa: CASSLWASLNTEAFF

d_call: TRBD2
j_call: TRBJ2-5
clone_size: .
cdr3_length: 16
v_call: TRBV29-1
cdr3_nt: TGCAGCGTTGGGGAGCGTTCTAGCGGGAGGGGTGAGACCCAGTACTTC
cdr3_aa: CSVGERSSGRGETQYF

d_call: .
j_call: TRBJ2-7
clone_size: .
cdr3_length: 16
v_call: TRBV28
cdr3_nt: TGTGCCAGCAGCAAAGCCGGGAGCGTCCCCTTATACGAGCAGTACTTC
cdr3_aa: CASSKAGSVPLYEQYF

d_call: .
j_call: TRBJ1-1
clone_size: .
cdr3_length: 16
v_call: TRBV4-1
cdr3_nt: TGCGCCAGCAGCCAAGATCGTTTTAGGGGGAACACTGAAGCTTTCTTT
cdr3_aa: CASSQDRFRGNTEAFF

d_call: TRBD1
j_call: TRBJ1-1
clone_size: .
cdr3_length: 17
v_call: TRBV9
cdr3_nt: TGTGCCAGCAGCGGTACCGGGACAGTAGTCATGAACACTGAAGCTTTCTTT
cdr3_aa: CASSGTGTVVMNTEAFF

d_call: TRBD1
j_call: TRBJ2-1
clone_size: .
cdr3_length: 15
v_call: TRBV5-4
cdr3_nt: TGTGCCAGCAGCTTGTGGGGACAGGGTTCCTATGAGCAGTTCTTC
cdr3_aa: CASSLWGQGSYEQFF

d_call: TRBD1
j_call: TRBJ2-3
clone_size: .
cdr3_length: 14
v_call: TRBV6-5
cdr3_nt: TGTGCCAGCAGTTGGACAGGGGTAACAGATACGCAGTATTTT
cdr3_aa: CASSWTGVTDTQYF

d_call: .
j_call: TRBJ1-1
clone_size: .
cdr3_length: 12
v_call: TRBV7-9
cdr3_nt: TGTGCCAGCAGCACATCCAGGTTGGAGTCTTTCTTT
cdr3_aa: CASSTSRLESFF

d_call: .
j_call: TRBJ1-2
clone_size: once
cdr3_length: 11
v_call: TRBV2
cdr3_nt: TGTGCCAGCAGTTCAAACTATGGCTACACCTTC
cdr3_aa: CASSSNYGYTF

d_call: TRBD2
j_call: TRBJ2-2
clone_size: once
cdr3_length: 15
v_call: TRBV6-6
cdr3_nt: TGTGCCAGCCAGGCGGCCGGGACTAGTACCGGGGAGCTGTTTTTT
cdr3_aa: CASQAAGTSTGELFF

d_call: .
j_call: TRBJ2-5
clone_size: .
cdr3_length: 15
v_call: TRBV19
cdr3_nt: TGTGCCAGTAGTAGCCAAAGGGGTTCGACGGAGACCCAGTACTTC
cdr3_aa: CASSSQRGSTETQYF

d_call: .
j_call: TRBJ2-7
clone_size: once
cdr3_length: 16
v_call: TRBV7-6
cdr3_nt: TGTGCCAGCAGTCGGGGCAGGGACGAGGAGGAGTACGAGCAGTACTTC
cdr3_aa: CASSRGRDEEEYEQYF

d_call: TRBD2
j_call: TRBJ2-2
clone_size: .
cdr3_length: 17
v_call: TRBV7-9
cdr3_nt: TGTGCCAGCAGCTTCGACCCGGGACTAGCGGGCACCGGGGAGCTGTTTTTT
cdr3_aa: CASSFDPGLAGTGELFF

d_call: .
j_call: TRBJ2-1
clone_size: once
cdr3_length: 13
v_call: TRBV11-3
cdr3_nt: TGTGCCAGCAGCTTAGTAAGTCTGGATGAGCAGTTCTTC
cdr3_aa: CASSLVSLDEQFF

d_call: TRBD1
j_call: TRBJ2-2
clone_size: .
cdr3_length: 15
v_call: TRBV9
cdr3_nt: TGTGCCAGCAGCACCCACAGGGGTAGCACCGGGGAGCTGTTTTTT
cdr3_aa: CASSTHRGSTGELFF

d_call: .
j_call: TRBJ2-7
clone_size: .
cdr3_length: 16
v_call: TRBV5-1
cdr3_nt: TGCGCCAGCAGCTCGGGGTGGGGTCCCCAAGGAGTAGAGCAGTACTTC
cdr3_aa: CASSSGWGPQGVEQYF

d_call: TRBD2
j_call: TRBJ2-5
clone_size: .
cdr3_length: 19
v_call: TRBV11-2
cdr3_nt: TGTGCCAGCAGCTTCAAATGGCGGGGTAGCGGGGGAAGCCAAGAGACCCAGTACTTC
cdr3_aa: CASSFKWRGSGGSQETQYF

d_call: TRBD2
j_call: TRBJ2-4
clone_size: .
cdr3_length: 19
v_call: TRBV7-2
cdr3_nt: TGTGCCAGCAGCTTAAGTTCGGCTAGCGGGGGTATAGCCAAAAACATTCAGTACTTC
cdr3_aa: CASSLSSASGGIAKNIQYF

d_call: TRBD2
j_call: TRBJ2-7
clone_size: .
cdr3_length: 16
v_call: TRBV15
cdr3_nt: TGTGCCACCAGCGTCAATCAACTAGCGGGAGTCTACGAGCAGTACTTC
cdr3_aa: CATSVNQLAGVYEQYF

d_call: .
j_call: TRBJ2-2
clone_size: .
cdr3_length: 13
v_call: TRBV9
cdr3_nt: TGTGCCAGCAGCGTAGTCGGCACCGGGGAGCTGTTTTTT
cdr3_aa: CASSVVGTGELFF

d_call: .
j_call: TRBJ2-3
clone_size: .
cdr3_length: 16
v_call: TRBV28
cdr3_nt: TGTGCCAGCAGTTTCCTTGAGCGGAGGAGCACAGATACGCAGTATTTT
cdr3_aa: CASSFLERRSTDTQYF

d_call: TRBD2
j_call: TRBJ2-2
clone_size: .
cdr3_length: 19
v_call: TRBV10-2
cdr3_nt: TGCGCCAGCAGTGAGCCTTCGACTAGCGGGAGGGGAGTAGCCGGGGAGCTGTTTTTT
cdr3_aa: CASSEPSTSGRGVAGELFF

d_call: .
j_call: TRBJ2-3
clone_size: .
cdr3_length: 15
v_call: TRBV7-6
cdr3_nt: TGTGCCAGCAGCTTTGAGGGGAAGAGCACAGATACGCAGTATTTT
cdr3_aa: CASSFEGKSTDTQYF

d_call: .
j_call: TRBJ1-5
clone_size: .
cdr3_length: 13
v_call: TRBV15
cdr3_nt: TGTGCCACCAGCAGACAGCTCAATCAGCCCCAGCATTTT
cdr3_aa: CATSRQLNQPQHF

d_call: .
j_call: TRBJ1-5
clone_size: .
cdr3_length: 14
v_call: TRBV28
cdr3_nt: TGTGCCAGCAGTTTGCTGGGGGGGTATCAGCCCCAGCATTTT
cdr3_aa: CASSLLGGYQPQHF

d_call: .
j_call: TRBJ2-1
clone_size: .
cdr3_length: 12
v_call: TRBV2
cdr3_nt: TGTGCCAGCAGTGAAGTGGGCGGAGAGCAGTTCTTC
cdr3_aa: CASSEVGGEQFF

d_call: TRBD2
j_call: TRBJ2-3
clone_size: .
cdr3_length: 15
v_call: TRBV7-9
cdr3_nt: TGTGCCAGCGACATGAGAGGCGGGAGCGCAGATACGCAGTATTTT
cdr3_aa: CASDMRGGSADTQYF

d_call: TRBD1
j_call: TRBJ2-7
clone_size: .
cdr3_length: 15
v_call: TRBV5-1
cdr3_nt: TGCGCCAGCAGCGTGGGACAGGGCCCCTCCTACGAGCAGTACTTC
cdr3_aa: CASSVGQGPSYEQYF

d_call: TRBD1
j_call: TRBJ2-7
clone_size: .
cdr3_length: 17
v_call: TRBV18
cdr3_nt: TGTGCCAGCTCACCTGGACCGAGACAGGGGACGGTGTACGAGCAGTACTTC
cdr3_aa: CASSPGPRQGTVYEQYF

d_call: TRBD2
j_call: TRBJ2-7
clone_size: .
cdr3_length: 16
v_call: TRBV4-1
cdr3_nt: TGCGCCAGCAGCCGAACTAGCGGGAGTAGCTCCTACGAGCAGTACTTC
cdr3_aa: CASSRTSGSSSYEQYF

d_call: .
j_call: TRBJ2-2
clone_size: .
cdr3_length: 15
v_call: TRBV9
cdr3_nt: TGTGCCAGCAGCGTAGGGGGGGCGAACACCGGGGAGCTGTTTTTT
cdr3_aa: CASSVGGANTGELFF

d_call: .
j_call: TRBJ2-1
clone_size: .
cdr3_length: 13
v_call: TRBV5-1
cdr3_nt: TGCGCCAGCAGTGATAGCTCCTACAATGAGCAGTTCTTC
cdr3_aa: CASSDSSYNEQFF

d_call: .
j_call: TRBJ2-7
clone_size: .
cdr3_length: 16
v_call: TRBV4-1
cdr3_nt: TGCGCCAGCAGCCAACCAGACAGCCCTTTCTGCTACGAGCAGTACTTC
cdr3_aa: CASSQPDSPFCYEQYF

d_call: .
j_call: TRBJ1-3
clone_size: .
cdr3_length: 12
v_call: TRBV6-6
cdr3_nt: TGTGGTGTTGGAAGCTCTGGAAACACCATATATTTT
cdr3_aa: CGVGSSGNTIYF

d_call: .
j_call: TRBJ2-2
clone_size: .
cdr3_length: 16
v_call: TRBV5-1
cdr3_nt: TGCGCCAGCAGCTTATTGGGCAGAATATACACCGGGGAGCTGTTTTTT
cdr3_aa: CASSLLGRIYTGELFF

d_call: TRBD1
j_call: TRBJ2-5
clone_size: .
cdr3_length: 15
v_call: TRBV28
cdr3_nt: TGTGCCAGCAGAACGACAGACAGGGCGGTGGAGACCCAGTACTTC
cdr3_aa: CASRTTDRAVETQYF

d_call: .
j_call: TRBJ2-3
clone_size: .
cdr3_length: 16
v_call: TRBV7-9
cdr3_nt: TGTGCCAGCAGCTCTCAGGAGGTTGCTGGCACAGATACGCAGTATTTT
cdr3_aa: CASSSQEVAGTDTQYF

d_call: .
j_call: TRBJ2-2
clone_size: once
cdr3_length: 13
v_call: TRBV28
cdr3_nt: TGTGCCACCCACGGGGATACGGCCGGGGAGCTGTTTTTT
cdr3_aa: CATHGDTAGELFF

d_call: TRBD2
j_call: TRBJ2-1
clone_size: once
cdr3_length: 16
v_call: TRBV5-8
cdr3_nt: TGTGCCCAGCTGGCTAGCGGGACCCTCTCCTACAATGAGCAGTTCTTC
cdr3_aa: CAQLASGTLSYNEQFF

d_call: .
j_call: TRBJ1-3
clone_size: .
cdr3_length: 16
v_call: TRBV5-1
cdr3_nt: TGCGCCAGCAGCCCCGGGGGGTTCGGCGCTGGAAACACCATATATTTT
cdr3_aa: CASSPGGFGAGNTIYF

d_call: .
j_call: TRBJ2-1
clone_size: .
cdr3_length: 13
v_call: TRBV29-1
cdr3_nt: TGCAGCGTTATGCCGGACAGATACAATGAGCAGTTCTTC
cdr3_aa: CSVMPDRYNEQFF

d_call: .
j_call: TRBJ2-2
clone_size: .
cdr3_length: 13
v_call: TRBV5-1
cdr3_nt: TGCGCCAGCAGCCCCGCGGGGGCTGCGGAGCTGTTTTTT
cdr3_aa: CASSPAGAAELFF

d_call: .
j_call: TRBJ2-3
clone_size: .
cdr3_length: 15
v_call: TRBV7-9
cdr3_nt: TGTGCCAGCAGCTTTTTAAATCAGTTCACAGATACGCAGTATTTT
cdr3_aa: CASSFLNQFTDTQYF

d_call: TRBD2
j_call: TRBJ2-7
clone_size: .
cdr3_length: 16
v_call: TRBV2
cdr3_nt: TGTGCCAGCAGTGAAGCGCTAGCGGTCGGGGAGTACGAGCAGTACTTC
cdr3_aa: CASSEALAVGEYEQYF

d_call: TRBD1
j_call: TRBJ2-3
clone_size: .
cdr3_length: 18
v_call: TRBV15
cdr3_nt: TGTGCCACCAGCAGAGACCTCCCGACAGGGGCTAACACAGATACGCAGTATTTT
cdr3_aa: CATSRDLPTGANTDTQYF

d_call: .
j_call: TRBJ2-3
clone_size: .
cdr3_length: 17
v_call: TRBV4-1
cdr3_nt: TGCGCCAGCAGCCCCACCGCGACCAGGGTAAGCACAGATACGCAGTATTTT
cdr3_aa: CASSPTATRVSTDTQYF

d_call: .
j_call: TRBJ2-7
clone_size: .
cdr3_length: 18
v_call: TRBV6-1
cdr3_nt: TGTGCCAGCAGTGAAAATTCTGGAGGAGGGGGTAGTACCTACGAGCAGTACTTC
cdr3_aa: CASSENSGGGGSTYEQYF

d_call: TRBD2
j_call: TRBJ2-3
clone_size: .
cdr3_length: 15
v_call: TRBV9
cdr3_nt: TGTGCCAGCAGCGTAGTGGGAGGGAGCACAGATACGCAGTATTTT
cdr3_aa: CASSVVGGSTDTQYF

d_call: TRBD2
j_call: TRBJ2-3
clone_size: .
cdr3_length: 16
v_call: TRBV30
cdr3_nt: TGTGCCTGGAGTCGCGGGACTAGCTGGGCGACAGATACGCAGTATTTT
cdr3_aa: CAWSRGTSWATDTQYF

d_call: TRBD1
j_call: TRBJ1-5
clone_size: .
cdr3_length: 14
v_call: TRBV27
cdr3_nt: TGTGCCAGCAGAAATACAGGGGGCGGTCAGCCCCAGCATTTT
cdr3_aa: CASRNTGGGQPQHF

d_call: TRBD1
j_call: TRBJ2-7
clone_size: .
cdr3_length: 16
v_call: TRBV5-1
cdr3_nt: TGCGCCAGCAGCTTGGCGTCGGGACAGGTGGTCCGCGAGCAGTACTTC
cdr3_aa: CASSLASGQVVREQYF